This T cell receptor beta chain is drawn from a study of T cells in Graves' hyperthyroidism and ophthalmopathy. Study conclusions and caveats: Peripheral blood also featured most of the thyroid clonotypes expanded above 0.001.

Trimming took 1 base from V and 4 from J, leaving 11 bases between them. The CDR3 has 15 amino acids. The V gene's germline CDR1 is SGHDT and CDR2 YYEEEE. Template material for amplifying TCR beta CDR3 regions consisted of RNA transcripts. An initial round of RT-PCR targeting the TCR CDR3 relied on the HTBI primer set. TCRdb ran MiXCR on the multiplex PCR reads and lists one entry per CDR3 protein. The sample yields fewer than 600,000 distinct CDR3 sequences, over 13% seen once. Out of less than 12 ml of fresh peripheral blood came the PBMCs. This clonotype occurred many times. Its specificity is not known.

This chain uses TRBV5-6 with TRBJ2-2; TRBD2 is a possible D gene (5 bases). The source is a woman younger than 35 with Graves' hyperthyroidism. The sample consisted of blood. The chain's CDR3 is CASSLRRGLTGELFF. CDR3 in DNA: TGTGCCAGCAGCTTGAGGAGAGGGCTCACCGGGGAGCTGTTTTTT.